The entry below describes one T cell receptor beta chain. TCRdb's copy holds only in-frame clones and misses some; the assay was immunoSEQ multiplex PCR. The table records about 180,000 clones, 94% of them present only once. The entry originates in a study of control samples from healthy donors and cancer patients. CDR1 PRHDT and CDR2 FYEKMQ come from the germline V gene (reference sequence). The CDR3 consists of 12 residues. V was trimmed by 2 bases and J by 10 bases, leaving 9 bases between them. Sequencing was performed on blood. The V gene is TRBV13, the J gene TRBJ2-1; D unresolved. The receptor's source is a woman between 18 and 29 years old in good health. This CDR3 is CASSLWSEEQFF. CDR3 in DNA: TGTGCCAGCAGCTTATGGTCTGAAGAGCAGTTCTTC.